Listed below are T cell receptor beta chains from one sample, sequenced in a study of CD8+ T cells in alopecia areata. TCRdb's table, derived via immunoSEQ multiplex PCR, lists solely in-frame clones and lacks some. The top ten hold 1.5% to 2% of the sample, which has under 250,000 clones, under 75% seen once. Specimen: CD4+ T cells sorted from blood, collected at week 4, from a patient treated with tofacitinib. These receptors all come from a human donor with alopecia areata. Each CDR3 is given with its conserved first and last residue. The order of the fields is CDR3 DNA, CDR3 protein, V gene, J gene, D gene, CDR3 length, clone size. D genes are given only for firm matches. Clone size is stated in some rows and not others, as once, few, many or a class when expanded.

cdr3_nt: TGTGCCTGGAGTGGGCCATCGGGCGAGCAGTACTTC
cdr3_aa: CAWSGPSGEQYF
v_call: TRBV30
j_call: TRBJ2-7
d_call: NA
cdr3_length: 12
clone_size: NA

cdr3_nt: TGTGCCAGCAGTATATCTACCGGGACTAGCGGATTCAATGAGCAGTTCTTC
cdr3_aa: CASSISTGTSGFNEQFF
v_call: TRBV27
j_call: TRBJ2-1
d_call: TRBD2
cdr3_length: 17
clone_size: NA

cdr3_nt: TGTGCCAGCAGTGAGGTCGGGGGCTCCTACGAGCAGTACTTC
cdr3_aa: CASSEVGGSYEQYF
v_call: TRBV2
j_call: TRBJ2-7
d_call: NA
cdr3_length: 14
clone_size: few

cdr3_nt: TGTGCCAGCAGCCACGCGGACAGGGGACCTGAAAAACTGTTTTTT
cdr3_aa: CASSHADRGPEKLFF
v_call: TRBV4-2
j_call: TRBJ1-4
d_call: TRBD1
cdr3_length: 15
clone_size: NA

cdr3_nt: TGTGCCATCAGTGAGGGCCAGGGGAATCAGCCCCAGCATTTT
cdr3_aa: CAISEGQGNQPQHF
v_call: TRBV10-3
j_call: TRBJ1-5
d_call: NA
cdr3_length: 14
clone_size: NA

cdr3_nt: TGCGCCAGCAGCAGGGACAGCTTAGCAACTAATGAAAAACTGTTTTTT
cdr3_aa: CASSRDSLATNEKLFF
v_call: TRBV5-1
j_call: TRBJ1-4
d_call: TRBD1
cdr3_length: 16
clone_size: NA

cdr3_nt: TGTGCCAGCAGTGAACATGAAGGCCTCAGCTCCTATAATTCACCCCTCCACTTT
cdr3_aa: CASSEHEGLSSYNSPLHF
v_call: TRBV25-1
j_call: TRBJ1-6
d_call: NA
cdr3_length: 18
clone_size: NA

cdr3_nt: TGTGCCTGGAGACTGCGGGCTCGCACTGGTGAAGCTTTCTTT
cdr3_aa: CAWRLRARTGEAFF
v_call: TRBV30
j_call: TRBJ1-1
d_call: NA
cdr3_length: 14
clone_size: NA

cdr3_nt: TGTGCCAGCCGAGAGACATTCACTAACTATGGCTACACCTTC
cdr3_aa: CASRETFTNYGYTF
v_call: TRBV2
j_call: TRBJ1-2
d_call: NA
cdr3_length: 14
clone_size: few

cdr3_nt: TGTGCCAGCAGCTTTAGCAGAGGACTAGCGGGGACCGAGCAGTACTTC
cdr3_aa: CASSFSRGLAGTEQYF
v_call: TRBV7-2
j_call: TRBJ2-7
d_call: TRBD2
cdr3_length: 16
clone_size: many

cdr3_nt: TGTGCCAGCAGTTTATTAAGGGCCGACCTGGGCTACACCTTC
cdr3_aa: CASSLLRADLGYTF
v_call: TRBV11-2
j_call: TRBJ1-2
d_call: NA
cdr3_length: 14
clone_size: NA

cdr3_nt: TGTGCCAGCAGTGGCCAGGGGACGGATTTCTATGGCTACACCTTC
cdr3_aa: CASSGQGTDFYGYTF
v_call: TRBV27
j_call: TRBJ1-2
d_call: NA
cdr3_length: 15
clone_size: NA

cdr3_nt: TGTGCCAGCAGCCTGACAGGGGAGAAACTGTTTTTT
cdr3_aa: CASSLTGEKLFF
v_call: TRBV14
j_call: TRBJ1-4
d_call: TRBD1
cdr3_length: 12
clone_size: few

cdr3_nt: TGTGCCAGCAGTCCCCATAAACAGGGGGCCGAGGGCTACACCTTC
cdr3_aa: CASSPHKQGAEGYTF
v_call: TRBV28
j_call: TRBJ1-2
d_call: TRBD1
cdr3_length: 15
clone_size: NA

cdr3_nt: TGTGCCCTCGACCTGATCTATGGCTACACCTTC
cdr3_aa: CALDLIYGYTF
v_call: TRBV30
j_call: TRBJ1-2
d_call: NA
cdr3_length: 11
clone_size: NA

cdr3_nt: TGTGCCTGGAGTACCCTCAGGGGCGAGGGCTACACCTTC
cdr3_aa: CAWSTLRGEGYTF
v_call: TRBV30
j_call: TRBJ1-2
d_call: NA
cdr3_length: 13
clone_size: NA

cdr3_nt: TGTGCCAGCAGCGGGAGACGGTTGAACACTGAAGCTTTCTTT
cdr3_aa: CASSGRRLNTEAFF
v_call: TRBV11-1
j_call: TRBJ1-1
d_call: NA
cdr3_length: 14
clone_size: NA

cdr3_nt: TGTGCCAGCCACGACTGGACAGAGACCACCGGGGAGCTGTTTTTT
cdr3_aa: CASHDWTETTGELFF
v_call: TRBV18
j_call: TRBJ2-2
d_call: NA
cdr3_length: 15
clone_size: NA

cdr3_nt: TGTGCCAGCAGCTTTACAGCCTCTGGGGCCAACGTCCTGACTTTC
cdr3_aa: CASSFTASGANVLTF
v_call: TRBV7-2
j_call: TRBJ2-6
d_call: NA
cdr3_length: 15
clone_size: NA

cdr3_nt: TGCGCCAGCAGCTCCCAGTCGCTCCACAATGAGCAGTTCTTC
cdr3_aa: CASSSQSLHNEQFF
v_call: TRBV5-1
j_call: TRBJ2-1
d_call: NA
cdr3_length: 14
clone_size: NA

cdr3_nt: TGTGCCAGCAAGCAGGGGGACCCCTACGAGCAGTACTTC
cdr3_aa: CASKQGDPYEQYF
v_call: TRBV6-5
j_call: TRBJ2-7
d_call: TRBD1
cdr3_length: 13
clone_size: few

cdr3_nt: TGTGCCATCAGTGAAAGGGGGGTAGCCTACGAGCAGTACTTC
cdr3_aa: CAISERGVAYEQYF
v_call: TRBV10-3
j_call: TRBJ2-7
d_call: NA
cdr3_length: 14
clone_size: NA

cdr3_nt: TGTGCCATCAGCCCCGACAGGGTGCCTGGGGCCAACGTCCTGACTTTC
cdr3_aa: CAISPDRVPGANVLTF
v_call: TRBV10-3
j_call: TRBJ2-6
d_call: TRBD1
cdr3_length: 16
clone_size: NA

cdr3_nt: TGCGCCAGCAGCCAGGACTACAGTAACACTGAAGCTTTCTTT
cdr3_aa: CASSQDYSNTEAFF
v_call: TRBV4-3
j_call: TRBJ1-1
d_call: NA
cdr3_length: 14
clone_size: few

cdr3_nt: TGTGCCAGCAGCCAGGGATCCAGGACTTCCGAGTTCTTC
cdr3_aa: CASSQGSRTSEFF
v_call: TRBV14
j_call: TRBJ2-1
d_call: NA
cdr3_length: 13
clone_size: NA

cdr3_nt: TGCAGCGTTGGGGCGAGCTCCTACGAGCAGTACTTC
cdr3_aa: CSVGASSYEQYF
v_call: TRBV29-1
j_call: TRBJ2-7
d_call: NA
cdr3_length: 12
clone_size: NA

cdr3_nt: TGCAGCGTCGCCACGGTCTCTATTTCAGATACGCAGTATTTT
cdr3_aa: CSVATVSISDTQYF
v_call: TRBV29-1
j_call: TRBJ2-3
d_call: NA
cdr3_length: 14
clone_size: NA

cdr3_nt: TGCGCCAGCAGTGAAAACGCGAGAGATACGCAGTATTTT
cdr3_aa: CASSENARDTQYF
v_call: TRBV10-1
j_call: TRBJ2-3
d_call: NA
cdr3_length: 13
clone_size: NA

cdr3_nt: TGTGCCAGCAGTGTATCCGGGGCCAATGAGCAGTTCTTC
cdr3_aa: CASSVSGANEQFF
v_call: TRBV2
j_call: TRBJ2-1
d_call: NA
cdr3_length: 13
clone_size: NA

cdr3_nt: TGCAGCGCCGATCCCCTTCCGCCGACAGGGACGGCTAACTATGGCTACACCTTC
cdr3_aa: CSADPLPPTGTANYGYTF
v_call: TRBV29-1
j_call: TRBJ1-2
d_call: TRBD1
cdr3_length: 18
clone_size: NA

cdr3_nt: TGCGCCAGCAGCTTGGGGACAGGGCAGCAGTACTTC
cdr3_aa: CASSLGTGQQYF
v_call: TRBV5-1
j_call: TRBJ2-7
d_call: TRBD1
cdr3_length: 12
clone_size: few

cdr3_nt: TGTGCCAGCAGTGTGGGGTGGGATACGCAGTATTTT
cdr3_aa: CASSVGWDTQYF
v_call: TRBV2
j_call: TRBJ2-3
d_call: NA
cdr3_length: 12
clone_size: NA

cdr3_nt: TGTGCCTGGAGTGTTGGCGGGAACACTGAAGCTTTCTTT
cdr3_aa: CAWSVGGNTEAFF
v_call: TRBV30
j_call: TRBJ1-1
d_call: NA
cdr3_length: 13
clone_size: NA

cdr3_nt: TGTGCCAGCAGCATCCTGACAGGGGAGACTGAAAAACTGTTTTTT
cdr3_aa: CASSILTGETEKLFF
v_call: TRBV7-3
j_call: TRBJ1-4
d_call: TRBD1
cdr3_length: 15
clone_size: few

cdr3_nt: TGTGCCAGCAGCTCAAGCACCCATGAGCAGTTCTTC
cdr3_aa: CASSSSTHEQFF
v_call: TRBV9
j_call: TRBJ2-1
d_call: NA
cdr3_length: 12
clone_size: NA

cdr3_nt: TGTGCCAGCAGCGCGGCTAGCGGGGGACACAATGAGCAGTTCTTC
cdr3_aa: CASSAASGGHNEQFF
v_call: TRBV5-4
j_call: TRBJ2-1
d_call: TRBD2
cdr3_length: 15
clone_size: NA

cdr3_nt: TGCGCCAGCAGCCAAGAAACCACAGGGTTTATCTATGGCTACACCTTC
cdr3_aa: CASSQETTGFIYGYTF
v_call: TRBV4-3
j_call: TRBJ1-2
d_call: NA
cdr3_length: 16
clone_size: NA

cdr3_nt: TGTGCCTGGAATGCGGGCTCTGGAAACACCATATATTTT
cdr3_aa: CAWNAGSGNTIYF
v_call: TRBV30
j_call: TRBJ1-3
d_call: NA
cdr3_length: 13
clone_size: NA

cdr3_nt: TGTGCCAGCACCTGGAGGGACAGAAACTATGGCTACACCTTC
cdr3_aa: CASTWRDRNYGYTF
v_call: TRBV5-6
j_call: TRBJ1-2
d_call: TRBD1
cdr3_length: 14
clone_size: NA

cdr3_nt: TGTGCCAGCAGCTTACCACCGGGACAGGGTGAAGGCTACACCTTC
cdr3_aa: CASSLPPGQGEGYTF
v_call: TRBV7-9
j_call: TRBJ1-2
d_call: TRBD1
cdr3_length: 15
clone_size: once

cdr3_nt: TGTGCCAGCAGCTTGGTGGGGGTGGAAACAGATACGCAGTATTTT
cdr3_aa: CASSLVGVETDTQYF
v_call: TRBV5-4
j_call: TRBJ2-3
d_call: NA
cdr3_length: 15
clone_size: few

cdr3_nt: TGCGCCAGCAGTCAATCAATGGGACGGCAACCCTACGAGCAGTACTTC
cdr3_aa: CASSQSMGRQPYEQYF
v_call: TRBV23-1
j_call: TRBJ2-7
d_call: NA
cdr3_length: 16
clone_size: few

cdr3_nt: TGCGCCAGCAGTCCAGACTCTGGGGCCAACGTCCTGACTTTC
cdr3_aa: CASSPDSGANVLTF
v_call: TRBV10-1
j_call: TRBJ2-6
d_call: NA
cdr3_length: 14
clone_size: few

cdr3_nt: TGCGCCAGCAGCCAAGAAAGGTGGGGTTATAGCAATCAGCCCCAGCATTTT
cdr3_aa: CASSQERWGYSNQPQHF
v_call: TRBV4-3
j_call: TRBJ1-5
d_call: NA
cdr3_length: 17
clone_size: NA

cdr3_nt: TGTGCCACCAGCAGAGATCTCGGGTCTGGGGCCAACGTCCTGACTTTC
cdr3_aa: CATSRDLGSGANVLTF
v_call: TRBV15
j_call: TRBJ2-6
d_call: NA
cdr3_length: 16
clone_size: NA

cdr3_nt: TGCGCCAGCAGTTGGGGGGCAGATACGCAGTATTTT
cdr3_aa: CASSWGADTQYF
v_call: TRBV10-1
j_call: TRBJ2-3
d_call: NA
cdr3_length: 12
clone_size: few

cdr3_nt: TGCGCCAGCAGGACAGGGGGCGAGCAGTACTTC
cdr3_aa: CASRTGGEQYF
v_call: TRBV5-1
j_call: TRBJ2-7
d_call: TRBD1
cdr3_length: 11
clone_size: NA

cdr3_nt: TGCGCCAGCAGCTTCCAGGGCAGGGCGGGCGAGCAGTACTTC
cdr3_aa: CASSFQGRAGEQYF
v_call: TRBV5-1
j_call: TRBJ2-7
d_call: NA
cdr3_length: 14
clone_size: once

cdr3_nt: TGTGCCAGCAGTGCCCTCTATGGCTACACCTTC
cdr3_aa: CASSALYGYTF
v_call: TRBV25-1
j_call: TRBJ1-2
d_call: NA
cdr3_length: 11
clone_size: NA

cdr3_nt: TGTGCCAACAGACCGACTAGAAACACCGGGGAGCTGTTTTTT
cdr3_aa: CANRPTRNTGELFF
v_call: TRBV10-3
j_call: TRBJ2-2
d_call: NA
cdr3_length: 14
clone_size: NA

cdr3_nt: TGTGCCAGCAGTCAGATACAGGGGTATTCACCCCTCCACTTT
cdr3_aa: CASSQIQGYSPLHF
v_call: TRBV6-5
j_call: TRBJ1-6
d_call: TRBD1
cdr3_length: 14
clone_size: few